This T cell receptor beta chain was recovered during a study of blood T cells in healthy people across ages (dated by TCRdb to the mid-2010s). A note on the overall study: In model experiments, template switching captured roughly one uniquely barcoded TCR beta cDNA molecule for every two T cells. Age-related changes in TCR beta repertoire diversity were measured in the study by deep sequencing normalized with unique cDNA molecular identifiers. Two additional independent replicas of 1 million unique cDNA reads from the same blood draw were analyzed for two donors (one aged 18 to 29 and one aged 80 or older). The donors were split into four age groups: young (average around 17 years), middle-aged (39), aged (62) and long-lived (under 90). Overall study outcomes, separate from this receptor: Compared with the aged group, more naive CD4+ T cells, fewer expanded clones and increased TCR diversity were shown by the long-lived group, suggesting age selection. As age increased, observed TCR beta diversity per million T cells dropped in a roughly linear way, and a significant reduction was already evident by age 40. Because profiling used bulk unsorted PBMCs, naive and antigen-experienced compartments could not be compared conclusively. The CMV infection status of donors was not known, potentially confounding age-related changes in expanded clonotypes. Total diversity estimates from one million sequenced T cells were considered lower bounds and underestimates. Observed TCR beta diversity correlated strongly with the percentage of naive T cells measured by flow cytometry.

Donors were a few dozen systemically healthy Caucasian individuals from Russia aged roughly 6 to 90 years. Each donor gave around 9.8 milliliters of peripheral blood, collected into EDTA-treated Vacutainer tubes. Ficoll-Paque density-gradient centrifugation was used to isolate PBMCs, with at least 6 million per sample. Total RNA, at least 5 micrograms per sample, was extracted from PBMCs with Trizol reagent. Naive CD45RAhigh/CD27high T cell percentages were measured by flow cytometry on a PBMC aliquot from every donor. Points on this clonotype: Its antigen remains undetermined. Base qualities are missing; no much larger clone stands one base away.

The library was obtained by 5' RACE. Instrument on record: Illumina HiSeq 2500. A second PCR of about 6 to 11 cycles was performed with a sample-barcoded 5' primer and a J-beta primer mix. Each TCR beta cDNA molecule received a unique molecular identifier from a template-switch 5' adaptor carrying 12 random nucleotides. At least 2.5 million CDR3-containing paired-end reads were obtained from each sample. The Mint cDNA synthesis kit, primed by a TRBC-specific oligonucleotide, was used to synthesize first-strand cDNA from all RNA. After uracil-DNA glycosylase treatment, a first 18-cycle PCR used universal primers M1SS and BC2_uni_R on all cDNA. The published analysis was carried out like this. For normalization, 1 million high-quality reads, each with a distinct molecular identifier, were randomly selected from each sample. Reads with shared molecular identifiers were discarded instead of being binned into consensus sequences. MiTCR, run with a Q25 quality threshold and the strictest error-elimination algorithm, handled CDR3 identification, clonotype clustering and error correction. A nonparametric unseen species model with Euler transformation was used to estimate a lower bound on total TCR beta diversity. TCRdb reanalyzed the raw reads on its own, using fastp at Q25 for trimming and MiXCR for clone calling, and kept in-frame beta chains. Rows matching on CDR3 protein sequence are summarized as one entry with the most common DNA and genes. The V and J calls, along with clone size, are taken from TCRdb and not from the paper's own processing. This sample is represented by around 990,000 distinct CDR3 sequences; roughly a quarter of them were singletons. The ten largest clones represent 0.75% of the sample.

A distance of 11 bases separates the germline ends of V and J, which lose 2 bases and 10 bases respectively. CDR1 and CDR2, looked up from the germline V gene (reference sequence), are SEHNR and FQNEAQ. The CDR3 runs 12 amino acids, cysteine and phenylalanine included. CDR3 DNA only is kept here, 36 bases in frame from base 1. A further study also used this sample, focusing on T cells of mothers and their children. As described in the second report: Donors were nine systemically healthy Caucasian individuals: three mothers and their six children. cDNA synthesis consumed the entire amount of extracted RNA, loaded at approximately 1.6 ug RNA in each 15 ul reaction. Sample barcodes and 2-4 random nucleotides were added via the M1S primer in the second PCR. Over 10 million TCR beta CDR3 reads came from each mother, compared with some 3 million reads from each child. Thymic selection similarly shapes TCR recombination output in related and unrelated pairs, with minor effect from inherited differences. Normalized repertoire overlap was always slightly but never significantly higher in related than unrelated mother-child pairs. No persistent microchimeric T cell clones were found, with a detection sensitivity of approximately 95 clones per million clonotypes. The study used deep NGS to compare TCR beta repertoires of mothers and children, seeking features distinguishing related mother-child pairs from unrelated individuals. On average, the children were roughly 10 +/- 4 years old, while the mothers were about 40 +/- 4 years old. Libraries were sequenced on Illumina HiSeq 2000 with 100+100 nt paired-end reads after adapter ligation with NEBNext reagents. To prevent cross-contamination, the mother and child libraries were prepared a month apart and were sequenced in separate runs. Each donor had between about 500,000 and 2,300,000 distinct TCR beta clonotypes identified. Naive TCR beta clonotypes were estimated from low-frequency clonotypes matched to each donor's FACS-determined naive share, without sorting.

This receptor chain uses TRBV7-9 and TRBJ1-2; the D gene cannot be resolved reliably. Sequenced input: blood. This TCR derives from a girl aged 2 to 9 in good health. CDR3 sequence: CASSLLTENYTF. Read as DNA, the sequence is TGTGCCAGCAGCTTATTAACAGAAAACTACACCTTC.